The sequence of this T cell receptor (beta chain) was determined in a study of T cell changes during pregnancy in multiple sclerosis. Using immunoSEQ multiplex PCR, the repertoire was profiled, and TCRdb retains in-frame clones only, with some absent. The data contain under 50,000 clones, 90% of them singletons. Sequencing was performed on CD4+ T cells from peripheral blood mononuclear cells, taken in the first trimester of pregnancy. The TCR comes from a female donor in good health, enrolled as a control in a pregnancy study.

The CDR3: CASSIRTTTTDTQYF. In DNA, the CDR3 is TGTGCCAGTAGTATCCGCACTACGACCACAGATACGCAGTATTTT. The chain employs TRBV19 and TRBJ2-3; D is undetermined. The CDR3 has 15 amino acids. Germline CDR1 LNHDA, CDR2 SQIVND (reference sequence). V lost 3 bases and J lost 2, with 12 bases in between.